Presented here are 5 T cell receptor beta chains from one specimen sequenced in a study of blood T cell repertoires in COVID-19. Sequencing was performed with immunoSEQ multiplex PCR; in TCRdb, only in-frame clones are kept and a portion is missing. The sample contains tens of thousands of clones, roughly 77% of which appear only once. The specimen was peripheral blood. Receptor source: a woman in her seventies with acute or convalescent COVID-19.

This chain connects TRBV12-3 or TRBV12-4 to TRBJ2-7; D possibly corresponds to TRBD1 (6 bases). This CDR3 comprises 13 residues. V lost 8 bases to trimming and J lost 0 bases, with 11 bases between them. The CDR3 region is CASCGQFSYEQYF. CDR3 nucleotides: TGTGCCAGCTGTGGACAGTTCTCCTACGAGCAGTACTTC.

The sample holds a few counts of this clone. The chain has TRBV6-5 and TRBJ1-2; 7 bases fit TRBD1. The trim removed 2 bases at V and 6 bases at J, leaving 3 bases unmatched. This CDR3 contains 13 residues. Germline lookup yields CDR1 MNHEY and CDR2 SVGAGI. DNA of the CDR3: TGTGCCAGCAGTTACACTGACAGGGATGGCTACACCTTC. This encodes CASSYTDRDGYTF.

The J gene is TRBJ1-1, the V gene TRBV11-2; a possible D gene is TRBD1 (5 bases). The CDR3 loop spans 13 amino acids. Germline-derived CDR1 and CDR2 are SGHAT and FQNNGV. Trimming pared 7 bases from V and 0 bases from J, leaving 9 bases between. CDR3 amino acids: CASKNRMNTEAFF. CDR3 nucleotides: TGTGCCAGCAAAAACAGGATGAACACTGAAGCTTTCTTT.

This clone occurred once. This chain uses TRBV12-3 or TRBV12-4 with TRBJ2-5, with TRBD1 as a possible D gene (6 bases). Trimming pared 3 bases from V and 7 bases from J, leaving 12 bases between. The CDR3 runs to 13 residues. In DNA, the CDR3 is TGTGCCAGCAGTTTGACAGAACAGGGGACCCAGTACTTC. Residues: CASSLTEQGTQYF.

The chain joins TRBV28 to TRBJ2-2, with TRBD1 matching 8 bases. The V segment lost 7 bases and the J segment 7 bases; nucleotides outside the gene matches: 11. This CDR3 has 15 residues. Germline V CDR1 and CDR2: MDHEN, SYDVKM. For the CDR3, the DNA is TGTGCCAGCACCCCCCAGTCAGGGGGCAGCGGGGAGCTGTTTTTT. Translated: CASTPQSGGSGELFF.